This section outlines one T cell receptor beta chain sequence together with its context. The sample originates from a study of blood T cell repertoires in COVID-19. Turning to the study itself: Italy, Spain and the United States were the sources of the convalescent and acute COVID-19 samples. PBMCs, B-cell-depleted T cells, or T cells were the source of the cDNA or gDNA that made up the material.

Patients from Seattle were sampled longitudinally, starting during active infection. This CDR3 region has 15 residues. Germline V gives CDR1 SGHRS, CDR2 YFSETQ. V shed 4 bases and J 1 base; nucleotides not matched to a gene: 3. Authors' data handling: Quantification of nucleated cells was approximated via reference gene primer amplification. The table came from immunoSEQ multiplex PCR; TCRdb's copy has only in-frame clones and leaves some out. V and J calls and clone size are those listed in that table; D and trimming were worked out from the DNA. The profile shows around 210,000 clones, 70% to 90% of them singletons.

This sequence was found in a man aged 50-59 years with COVID-19, enrolled during active disease. Sequenced sample: peripheral blood. This sequence joins TRBV5-1 and TRBJ2-1; 9 nucleotides match TRBD2. The CDR3 nucleotides read TGCGCCAGCAGCGGTAGCGGGGGTTCCTACAATGAGCAGTTCTTC. Protein sequence: CASSGSGGSYNEQFF.